This T cell receptor (beta chain) was captured in a study of cytomegalovirus exposure and HLA in healthy donors. Study-wide results and limits: Reportedly, cytomegalovirus status was diagnosed with high sensitivity and specificity. Later on, a genetic analysis was performed. It linked a missense variant in DCLRE1C with V- and J-gene trimming of TCR beta.

PCR primers comprised 60 Vbeta and 13 Jbeta primers. Using immunoSEQ multiplex PCR, the repertoire was profiled, and TCRdb retains in-frame clones only, with some absent. The table lists approximately 130,000 clones, about 9.1% of them singletons, with roughly 7% in the top ten. Points on this clone: The antigen is unknown.

The sample was PBMCs. The receptor's source is a woman aged 35 to 49 in good health and CMV-seropositive.

The CDR3 sequence is CASSPGTANTEAFF. CDR3 nucleotide sequence: TGTGCCAGCAGCCCCGGGACAGCGAACACTGAAGCTTTCTTT. The chain is built from TRBV4-2 and TRBJ1-1; 7 bases match TRBD1. V trimming: 4 bases; J trimming: 1 base; junction bases outside the gene matches: 3. This CDR3 has 14 residues. Germline V gives CDR1 LGHNA, CDR2 YNFKEQ.